The clone carrying this T cell receptor (beta chain) was found a few times. Antigen unknown. The data stem from a study of T-cell memory formation after mild COVID-19. Via MiXCR, TCRdb re-called the 5' RACE reads, giving one row per CDR3 protein. The sample includes 350,000 to 500,000 distinct CDR3 sequences, 20% of them seen just once. Germline V gene sequence: CDR1 LNHDA, CDR2 SQIVND (reference sequence). V lost 3 bases and J 0 bases, leaving 11 bases between the germline ends. The CDR3 length is 15 residues. Study results and caveats: Nothing showed for sure that second-wave clones peaking on day 37 were SARS-CoV-2 specific.

This chain links TRBV19 with TRBJ1-1; D is undetermined. The sequence was collected from an adult woman who had mild COVID-19 (a few samples of this study predate the infection). Cell type and time point are not known. Sequencing was carried out using PBMCs or a T cell subset sorted from them (not recorded which). CDR3 bases: TGTGCCAGTAGTATTTCCAGCACCATGAACACTGAAGCTTTCTTT. This codes for CASSISSTMNTEAFF. The full variable domain, rest sourced from reference TRBV19 and TRBJ1-1, is DGGITQSPKYLFRKEGQNVTLSCEQNLNHDAMYWYRQDPGQGLRLIYYSQIVNDFQKGDIAEGYSVSREKKESFPLTVTSAQKNPTAFYLCASSISSTMNTEAFFGQGTRLTVV.